The entry below gives a single T cell receptor (beta chain) sequence along with its context. The antigen is unknown. TCRdb processed the reads anew with MiXCR; each CDR3 protein has one entry. The table lists about 160,000 distinct CDR3 sequences, about 20% of them singletons. Germline CDR1 reads PRHDT; CDR2 reads FYEKMQ (reference sequence). V trimming: 4 bases; J trimming: 3 bases; junction bases outside the gene matches: 4. This CDR3 is built from 14 residues. The data belong to a study of T cell repertoires in cytomegalovirus infection. General study points: Ex vivo, HLA-C-restricted CMV-specific TCR beta clonotypes prevailed over the rest of the response.

The J gene is TRBJ1-1, the V gene TRBV13, with TRBD1 matching 8 bases. The TCR originated in a human donor in good health (CMV status not recorded). Some clones in this sample may be carry-over from other donors' samples. This specimen consisted of CD8+ T cells from cultured PBMCs, obtained from culture after CMV antigen stimulation. CDR3 in amino acids: CASSSGQGDTEAFF. The CDR3 nucleotides read TGTGCCAGCAGCTCTGGACAGGGAGACACTGAAGCTTTCTTT. The full variable domain, its missing parts supplied by reference TRBV13 and TRBJ1-1, is AAGVIQSPRHLIKEKRETATLKCYPIPRHDTVYWYQQGPGQDPQFLISFYEKMQSDKGSIPDRFSAQQFSDYHSELNMSSLELGDSALYFCASSSGQGDTEAFFGQGTRLTVV.